Each of the 28 T cell receptor beta chains below was sequenced from the same sample in a study of blood T cell repertoires in COVID-19. Generated by immunoSEQ multiplex PCR, the TCRdb table keeps only in-frame clones and is missing some. The sample yields hundreds of thousands of clones, roughly nine tenths seen once. Material for sequencing was PBMCs or T cells enriched from blood (not recorded which). The receptor set was obtained from a man in his sixties who had recovered from COVID-19.

This clone occurred once. The chain joins TRBV19 to TRBJ1-5; D gene unclear. This CDR3 has 14 amino acids. Germline CDR1 reads LNHDA; CDR2 reads SQIVND (reference sequence). Between the trimmed V and J ends, which lost 5 bases and 3 bases, there was a span of 11 bases. The CDR3 DNA is TGTGCCAGTAGTTCCGACACCTACAATCAGCCCCAGCATTTT. Its translation: CASSSDTYNQPQHF.

This rearrangement joins TRBV6-5 to TRBJ1-2, with D maybe TRBD1 (5 bases). This CDR3 contains 11 residues. Per the germline V gene, CDR1 is MNHEY and CDR2 is SVGAGI. V was trimmed by 9 bases and J by 5 bases, leaving 10 bases between them. Here the CDR3 reads CASQGFYGYTF. CDR3 coding DNA: TGTGCCAGTCAGGGTTTTTATGGCTACACCTTC.

The CDR3 DNA reads as TGCGCCAGCAGCTTGGGCAGCGGGAATCCCCAAGAGACCCAGTACTTC. Residues: CASSLGSGNPQETQYF. The chain uses TRBV5-1 and TRBJ2-5; TRBD2 matches at 7 bases. J lost 1 base, V lost 0 bases, and 6 bases had no gene match. The CDR3 is 16 residues long. The germline gives CDR1 SGHRS, CDR2 YFSETQ.

The chain has TRBV5-1 and TRBJ2-3; D is unresolved. Trimming left V 4 bases short and J 4 bases short, with 10 bases between. The CDR3 sequence is 13 residues long. Germline values: CDR1 SGHRS, CDR2 YFSETQ. CDR3 bases: TGCGCCAGCAGCCCCGACGGGTCAGATACGCAGTATTTT. Translating it yields CASSPDGSDTQYF.

The chain employs TRBV2 and TRBJ2-5; TRBD2 matches at 8 bases. With V trimmed by 5 bases and J by 5 bases, 4 bases remained unmatched. Germline V lookup: CDR1 SNHLY, CDR2 FYNNEI. The CDR3 covers 13 residues. The CDR3 DNA reads TGTGCCAGCAGTAGCGGGAGATTGGAGACCCAGTACTTC. It codes for CASSSGRLETQYF.

The chain has TRBV24-1 and TRBJ2-7; 11 bases map to TRBD2. The J segment lost 3 bases and the V segment lost 1 base, leaving 10 bases of the junction unmatched. This CDR3 region has 18 residues. Germline V gene data show CDR1 as KGHDR and CDR2 as SFDVKD. CDR3: CATSDFTSGSPEGYEQYF. The CDR3, as DNA: TGTGCCACCAGTGATTTTACTAGCGGGAGCCCCGAGGGCTACGAGCAGTACTTC.

V is TRBV7-3 and J is TRBJ2-1; 12 nucleotides match TRBD2. Germline assignment: CDR1 SGHTA and CDR2 FQGTGA. The CDR3 is made up of 16 amino acids. With 4 bases clipped from V and 1 base from J, the junction kept 2 bases outside the gene matches. The CDR3 protein is CASSSTSGSSYNEQFF. DNA for the CDR3: TGTGCCAGCAGCTCGACTAGCGGGAGTTCCTACAATGAGCAGTTCTTC.

The chain is built from TRBV6-5 and TRBJ2-1, with D possibly matching TRBD1 (5 bases). The CDR3 loop spans 11 amino acids. Germline V gene data show CDR1 as MNHEY and CDR2 as SVGAGI. With 9 bases removed from V and 5 bases from J, the gap between germline ends came to 8 bases. The CDR3 is CASTGNNEQFF. The CDR3 DNA is TGTGCCAGTACAGGTAACAATGAGCAGTTCTTC.

V usage is TRBV14 and J usage is TRBJ2-7; D possibly corresponds to TRBD2 (6 bases). The CDR3 covers 16 residues. Trimming cost V 2 bases and J 2 bases, with 16 bases left between them. Germline V gene lookup returns CDR1 SGHDN and CDR2 FVKESK. The CDR3 DNA is TGTGCCAGCAGCCAACGATTCCCGGAGGGCGCCTACGAGCAGTACTTC. Protein product: CASSQRFPEGAYEQYF.

This chain connects TRBV6-5 to TRBJ2-1; TRBD1 aligns across 8 bases. Germline V gene lookup returns CDR1 MNHEY and CDR2 SVGAGI. This CDR3 has 16 residues. The V segment lost 4 bases and the J segment 6 bases; nucleotides outside the gene matches: 11. DNA for the CDR3: TGTGCCAGCAGTTCGATACGACAGGGGTTCCGCAATGAGCAGTTCTTC. The encoded protein is CASSSIRQGFRNEQFF.

The rearrangement uses TRBV5-4 and TRBJ1-4, with D perhaps TRBD1 (5 bases). The V end lost 6 bases, the J end lost 7 bases, and 16 bases lay between the germline ends. This CDR3 has 14 amino acids. Germline lookup yields CDR1 SGHNT and CDR2 YYREEE (reference sequence). CDR3 sequence reads: CASTSGGSPEKLFF. The CDR3 DNA reads as TGTGCCAGCACCTCGGGGGGGTCCCCTGAAAAACTGTTTTTT.

The table lists this clone with a count of one. This chain uses TRBV28 with TRBJ1-2, with TRBD1 as a possible D gene (5 bases). This CDR3 contains 15 residues. V was trimmed by 6 bases and J by 4 bases, leaving 18 bases between them. The germline V gene has CDR1 MDHEN and CDR2 SYDVKM. The CDR3 region has the DNA TGTGCCAGCAGGATGGATGGGGCGGATATCTATGGCTACACCTTC. Translating it yields CASRMDGADIYGYTF.

The V call is TRBV28, the J call TRBJ2-1; 10 bases are shared with TRBD2. Germline CDR1 and CDR2: MDHEN and SYDVKM. The V and J ends lost 8 bases and 6 bases, in that order; junction bases with no gene match: 16. CDR3 length: 17 residues. This CDR3 reads CASRNRDSGRTANEQFF. The CDR3 DNA follows: TGTGCCAGCCGTAATCGAGATAGCGGGAGGACAGCCAATGAGCAGTTCTTC. The variable domain in full, completed from reference TRBV28 and TRBJ2-1, reads DVKVTQSSRYLVKRTGEKVFLECVQDMDHENMFWYRQDPGLGLRLIYFSYDVKMKEKGDIPEGYSVSREKKERFSLILESASTNQTSMYLCASRNRDSGRTANEQFFGPGTRLTVL.

The chain is built from TRBV6-5 and TRBJ2-7; possible D gene TRBD1, 5 bases. The CDR3 covers 13 residues. The V end lost 5 bases, the J end lost 2 bases, and 10 bases lay between the germline ends. Germline loops: CDR1 MNHEY, CDR2 SVGAGI. CDR3 coding DNA: TGTGCCAGCAGTACCGGACATCCCTACGAGCAGTACTTC. Its protein product is CASSTGHPYEQYF.

The gene calls are TRBV11-1 and TRBJ1-2, with D possibly being TRBD1 (6 bases). The ends were cut back, 4 bases at V and 5 bases at J, with 11 bases in the middle. Germline V gene lookup returns CDR1 SGHAT and CDR2 FQDESV (reference sequence). The CDR3 is made up of 13 amino acids. The CDR3 sequence is CASSSGAAYGYTF. Here the CDR3 DNA reads TGTGCCAGCAGCTCAGGGGCGGCTTATGGCTACACCTTC.

The CDR3 coding sequence is TGTGCCAGCGGGGGACAGGCCCTCTACGAGCAGTACTTC. Translation: CASGGQALYEQYF. The chain recombines TRBV6-6 with TRBJ2-7; 8 nucleotides match TRBD1. This CDR3 has 13 amino acids. Germline values: CDR1 MNHNY, CDR2 SVGAGI (reference sequence). The junction had 6 bases not matched to a gene; V was cut back by 8 bases and J by 3 bases.

The chain links TRBV6-5 to TRBJ2-1; 8 positions match TRBD2. Germline V gene lookup returns CDR1 MNHEY and CDR2 SVGAGI. The CDR3 spans 13 residues. Trimming removed 7 bases from V and 9 bases from J; junction bases left unmatched: 8. The CDR3 DNA follows: TGTGCCAGCAAAACTACAGCGGGAGTTGAGCAGTTCTTC. As protein: CASKTTAGVEQFF.

The chain links TRBV5-1 to TRBJ2-1; TRBD2 matches at 11 bases. CDR1 SGHRS and CDR2 YFSETQ come from the germline V gene. The CDR3 spans 19 residues. The V gene end was trimmed by 1 base and the J gene end by 0 bases; junction bases not matched to a gene: 9. The CDR3 bases are TGCGCCAGCAGCTTGTTTAGCGGGAGGGTCTTAAGCTCCTACAATGAGCAGTTCTTC. Protein product: CASSLFSGRVLSSYNEQFF.

The chain carries TRBV4-3 and TRBJ1-5; no definite D call. The CDR3 contains 14 residues. The germline gives CDR1 LGHNA, CDR2 YSLEER. Trimming took 1 base from V and 4 from J, leaving 8 bases between them. CDR3 sequence: CASSQVGGNQPQHF. CDR3 DNA sequence: TGCGCCAGCAGCCAAGTGGGAGGGAATCAGCCCCAGCATTTT.

The genes are TRBV11-2 and TRBJ2-7, with a weak D call TRBD2 (5 bases). The CDR3 covers 13 residues. The germline V and J ends were trimmed by 2 bases and 1 base, with 6 bases remaining between them. Per germline, CDR1 SGHAT and CDR2 FQNNGV. This CDR3 is CASSLSGSYEQYF. The CDR3 DNA is TGTGCCAGCAGCTTAAGCGGATCCTACGAGCAGTACTTC.

The V call is TRBV3-1 (or the pseudogene TRBV3-2), the J call TRBJ1-1; D not certain. The CDR3 is made up of 15 amino acids. V dropped 3 bases and J dropped 2 bases, with 13 bases sitting between them. The germline V gene has CDR1 LGHDT and CDR2 YNNKEL (reference sequence). The DNA of the CDR3 is TGTGCCAGCAGCCATATACCAGGCCTAAACACTGAAGCTTTCTTT. As protein: CASSHIPGLNTEAFF.

The CDR3 loop is CASSPGTGAYSYQPQHF. DNA of the CDR3: TGTGCCAGCAGCCCTGGTACAGGGGCTTACTCTTATCAGCCCCAGCATTTT. V gene TRBV3-1 (or the pseudogene TRBV3-2) combines with J gene TRBJ1-5; TRBD1 matches at 7 bases. In germline, CDR1 is LGHDT, CDR2 YNNKEL (reference sequence). V lost 4 bases and J lost 5; bases outside the gene matches: 14. CDR3 length equals 17 residues.

This chain joins TRBV28 and TRBJ2-3, with a possible D match to TRBD2 (6 bases). This CDR3 is 13 amino acids long. The V gene lost 8 bases and the J gene lost 2 bases, with 11 bases spanning the gap. CDR1 is MDHEN and CDR2 is SYDVKM in the germline V gene. The CDR3 spells CASGGGDTDTQYF. CDR3 nucleotides: TGTGCCAGCGGCGGCGGGGACACAGATACGCAGTATTTT.

Details on this clone: This specimen includes other DNA sequences encoding the same CDR3. This chain uses TRBV28 with TRBJ2-7; TRBD1 is a possible D gene (6 bases). Trimming removed 6 bases at V and 3 bases at J, with 9 bases between. CDR1 and CDR2 (germline): MDHEN, SYDVKM. This CDR3 region has 12 residues. The CDR3 region has the DNA TGTGCCAGCAGCGTACAGGGCTACGAGCAGTACTTC. Amino acids: CASSVQGYEQYF.

Only one count was recorded for this clone. This rearrangement joins TRBV19 to TRBJ2-7; possibly TRBD1 for D (5 bases). Germline CDR1 reads LNHDA; CDR2 reads SQIVND (reference sequence). Trimming removed 5 bases at V and 2 bases at J, with 13 bases between. This CDR3 is 14 amino acids long. The CDR3 loop is CASSWQGRTYEQYF. For the CDR3, the DNA is TGTGCCAGTAGTTGGCAGGGAAGGACCTACGAGCAGTACTTC.

In the case of this clone: Other DNA sequences of this sample code for an identical CDR3. The V gene is TRBV29-1, the J gene TRBJ1-2, with 8 bases fitting TRBD1. CDR3 length: 12 residues. V lost 6 bases to trimming and J lost 2 bases; unmatched junction nucleotides: 2. Germline V CDR1 and CDR2: SQVTM, ANQGSEA. The CDR3 is CSVRQGNYGYTF. The CDR3 DNA is TGCAGCGTGAGACAGGGGAACTATGGCTACACCTTC.

J is TRBJ1-5 and V is TRBV29-1, with D hard to call. CDR1 SQVTM and CDR2 ANQGSEA come from the germline V gene. CDR3 size: 13 residues. V was cut by 7 bases and J by 2 bases, with 12 bases left in between. The CDR3: CSAVLVGNQPQHF. CDR3 nucleotide sequence: TGCAGCGCCGTATTAGTAGGCAATCAGCCCCAGCATTTT.

This chain uses TRBV28 with TRBJ2-7; TRBD1 agrees at 10 bases. Germline values: CDR1 MDHEN, CDR2 SYDVKM. This CDR3 has 15 residues. Trimming cost V 4 bases and J 3 bases; bases outside gene matches: 6. CDR3 bases: TGTGCCAGCAGTTCCGGGACAGGGGCTAACTACGAGCAGTACTTC. Its translation: CASSSGTGANYEQYF.